The following is a T cell receptor beta chain sequence with its context. Its antigen is not identified. Other DNA sequences within the sample encode an identical CDR3. The sample is drawn from a study of cytomegalovirus exposure and HLA in healthy donors. Study-level findings and limits: Some V segments (TRBV6-2 and TRBV6-3 among them) were excluded as indistinguishable. Confirmation in vitro established that a few CMV-associated chains were specific for CMV antigens. What a later analysis reportedly showed was that an Asian-associated ancestry cluster had fewer N-insertions than the approximately 700-donor mean.

All donors participated as healthy donors of bone marrow. The PCR employed 60 Vbeta primers together with 13 Jbeta primers. Some clones are missing from TCRdb's copy, which holds only in-frame ones; the method was immunoSEQ multiplex PCR. This sample yields about 97,000 clones, of which 65% to 75% are seen a single time; under 2% belongs to the top ten. Germline V gene data show CDR1 as GTSNPN and CDR2 as SVGIG (reference sequence). The CDR3 consists of 13 residues. Trimming pared 3 bases from V and 4 bases from J, leaving 12 bases between. The sequence was obtained from a middle-aged woman in good health and CMV-seronegative. The sequencing input was PBMCs. The chain couples TRBV30 to TRBJ2-5; TRBD2 is a possible D gene (5 bases). In DNA form, the CDR3 reads TGTGCCTGGAGGGATCGGGGTCGAGAGACCCAGTACTTC. Its protein product is CAWRDRGRETQYF.